This TCR beta chain was found in a study of long-term antiretroviral therapy in people with HIV. Regarding the study as a whole: Relative to control repertoires, HIV repertoires exhibited narrower CDR3 length ranges. Sampling of blood ran from the mid-2000s to the late 2010s, and older ART regimens were possibly in use. Whichever time point was examined, clones expanded before ART dominated the repertoire.

V gave up 5 bases and J gave up 1 base, with 12 bases separating them. The CDR3 runs 15 residues. From germline, CDR1 is MNHEY and CDR2 SMNVEV (reference sequence). Runs used v3.0 of the immunoSEQ assay and were done at survey level. Only in-frame clones appear in the TCRdb table, and some are missing; sequencing was by immunoSEQ multiplex PCR. This sample has approximately 35,000 clones, with approximately 83% found just once. Notes on this clone: Its antigen is unknown.

Specimens retained roughly 0.9-11 million cryopreserved PBMC preceding DNA extraction. Here the sequenced sample was unsorted PBMCs, taken 2.2 years after starting antiretroviral therapy. This TCR derives from a young man with HIV. The V call is TRBV27, the J call TRBJ1-3, with a tentative D call TRBD1 (5 bases). CDR3 sequence (DNA): TGTGCCAGCAGTACAGGATCGGATTCTGGAAACACCATATATTTT. Protein product: CASSTGSDSGNTIYF.